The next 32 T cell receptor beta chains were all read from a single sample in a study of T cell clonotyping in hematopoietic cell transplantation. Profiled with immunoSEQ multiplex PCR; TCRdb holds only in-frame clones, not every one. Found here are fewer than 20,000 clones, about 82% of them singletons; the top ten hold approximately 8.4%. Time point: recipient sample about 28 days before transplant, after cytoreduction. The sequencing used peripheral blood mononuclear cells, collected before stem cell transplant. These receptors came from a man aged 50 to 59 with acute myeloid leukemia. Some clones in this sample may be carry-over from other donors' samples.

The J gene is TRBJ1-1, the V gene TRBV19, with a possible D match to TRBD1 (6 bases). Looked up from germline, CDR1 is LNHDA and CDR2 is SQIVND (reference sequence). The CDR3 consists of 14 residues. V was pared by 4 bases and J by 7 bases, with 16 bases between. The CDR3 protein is CASSRLPGAGEAFF. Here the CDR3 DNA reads TGTGCCAGTAGTAGATTACCGGGGGCGGGTGAAGCTTTCTTT.

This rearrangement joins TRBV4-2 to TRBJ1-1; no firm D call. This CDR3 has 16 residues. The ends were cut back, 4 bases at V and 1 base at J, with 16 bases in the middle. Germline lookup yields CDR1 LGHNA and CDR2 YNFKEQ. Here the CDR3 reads CASSRARFGSNTEAFF. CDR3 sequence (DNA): TGTGCCAGCAGCCGAGCCCGTTTTGGGTCGAACACTGAAGCTTTCTTT.

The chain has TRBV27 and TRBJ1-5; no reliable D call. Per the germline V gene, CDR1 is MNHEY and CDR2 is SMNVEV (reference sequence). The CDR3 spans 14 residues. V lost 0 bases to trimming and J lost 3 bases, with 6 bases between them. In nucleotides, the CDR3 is TGTGCCAGCAGTTTATCGAGCACCAATCAGCCCCAGCATTTT. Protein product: CASSLSSTNQPQHF.

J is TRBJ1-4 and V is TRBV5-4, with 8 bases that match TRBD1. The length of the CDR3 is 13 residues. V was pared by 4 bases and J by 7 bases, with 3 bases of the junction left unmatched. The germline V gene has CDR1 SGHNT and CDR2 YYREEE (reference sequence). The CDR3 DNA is TGTGCCAGCAGCCAACAGGGGGGTGAAAAACTGTTTTTT. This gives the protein CASSQQGGEKLFF.

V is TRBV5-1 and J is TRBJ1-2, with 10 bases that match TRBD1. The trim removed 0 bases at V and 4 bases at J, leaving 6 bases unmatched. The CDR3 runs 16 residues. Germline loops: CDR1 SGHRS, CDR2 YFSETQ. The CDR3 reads CASSLGQGAVGYGYTF. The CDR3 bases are TGCGCCAGCAGCTTGGGACAGGGGGCGGTCGGCTATGGCTACACCTTC.

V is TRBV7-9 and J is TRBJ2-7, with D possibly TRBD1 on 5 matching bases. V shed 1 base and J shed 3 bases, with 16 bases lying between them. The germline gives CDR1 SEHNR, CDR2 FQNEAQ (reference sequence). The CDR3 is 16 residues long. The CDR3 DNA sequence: TGTGCCAGCAGCTTAGTAGGCCCCCAGCAGGGCTACGAGCAGTACTTC. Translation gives CASSLVGPQQGYEQYF.

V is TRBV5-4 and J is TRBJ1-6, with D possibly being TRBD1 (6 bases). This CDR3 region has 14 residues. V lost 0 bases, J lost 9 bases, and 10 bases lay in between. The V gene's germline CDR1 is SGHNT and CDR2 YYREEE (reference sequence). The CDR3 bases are TGTGCCAGCAGCTTGGCACAGGGCAGTTCACCCCTCCACTTT. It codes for CASSLAQGSSPLHF.

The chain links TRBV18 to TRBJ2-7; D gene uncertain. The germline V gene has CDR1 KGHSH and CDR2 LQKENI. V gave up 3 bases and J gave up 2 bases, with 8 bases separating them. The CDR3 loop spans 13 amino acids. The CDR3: CASSPDGTYEQYF. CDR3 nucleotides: TGTGCCAGCTCACCGGACGGTACCTACGAGCAGTACTTC.

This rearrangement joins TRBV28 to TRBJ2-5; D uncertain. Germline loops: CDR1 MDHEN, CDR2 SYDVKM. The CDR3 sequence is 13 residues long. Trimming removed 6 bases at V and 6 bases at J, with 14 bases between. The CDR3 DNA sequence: TGTGCCAGCAGCAACGGGCCTGGGAAGACCCAGTACTTC. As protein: CASSNGPGKTQYF.

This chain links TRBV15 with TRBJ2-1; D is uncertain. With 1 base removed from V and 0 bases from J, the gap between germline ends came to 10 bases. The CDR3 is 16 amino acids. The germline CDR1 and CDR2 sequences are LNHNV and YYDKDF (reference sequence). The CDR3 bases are TGTGCCACCAGCAGAGGCAGATTCGGCTCCTACAATGAGCAGTTCTTC. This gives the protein CATSRGRFGSYNEQFF. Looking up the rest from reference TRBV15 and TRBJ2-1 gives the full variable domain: DAMVIQNPRYQVTQFGKPVTLSCSQTLNHNVMYWYQQKSSQAPKLLFHYYDKDFNNEADTPDNFQSRRPNTSFCFLDIRSPGLGDTAMYLCATSRGRFGSYNEQFFGPGTRLTVL.

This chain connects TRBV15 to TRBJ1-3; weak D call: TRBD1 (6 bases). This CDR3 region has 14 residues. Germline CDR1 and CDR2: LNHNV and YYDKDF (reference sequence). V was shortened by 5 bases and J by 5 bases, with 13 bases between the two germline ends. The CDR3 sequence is CATSSQGTRNTIYF. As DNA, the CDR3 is TGTGCCACCAGCTCACAGGGCACAAGAAACACCATATATTTT.

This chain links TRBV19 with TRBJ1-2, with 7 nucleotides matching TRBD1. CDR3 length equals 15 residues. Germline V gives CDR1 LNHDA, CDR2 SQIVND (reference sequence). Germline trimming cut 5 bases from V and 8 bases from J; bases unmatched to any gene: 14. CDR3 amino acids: CASSSPDRLSGGYTF. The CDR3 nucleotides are TGTGCCAGTAGTTCCCCGGACAGGCTCTCGGGGGGCTACACCTTC.

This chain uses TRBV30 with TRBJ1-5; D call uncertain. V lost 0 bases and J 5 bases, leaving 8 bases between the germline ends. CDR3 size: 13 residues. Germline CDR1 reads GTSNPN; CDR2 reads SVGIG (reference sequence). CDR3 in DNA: TGTGCCTGGAGTGTGCGCGGGGATCAGCCCCAGCATTTT. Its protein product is CAWSVRGDQPQHF. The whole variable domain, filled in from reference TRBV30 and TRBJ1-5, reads SQTIHQWPATLVQPVGSPLSLECTVEGTSNPNLYWYRQAAGRGLQLLFYSVGIGQISSEVPQNLSASRPQDRQFILSSKKLLLSDSGFYLCAWSVRGDQPQHFGDGTRLSIL.

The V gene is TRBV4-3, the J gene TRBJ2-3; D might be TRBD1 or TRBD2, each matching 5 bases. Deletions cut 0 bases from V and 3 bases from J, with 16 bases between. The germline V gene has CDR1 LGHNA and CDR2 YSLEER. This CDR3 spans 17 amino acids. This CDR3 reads CASSQDGGYTATDTQYF. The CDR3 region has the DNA TGCGCCAGCAGCCAAGATGGGGGTTACACCGCGACAGATACGCAGTATTTT.

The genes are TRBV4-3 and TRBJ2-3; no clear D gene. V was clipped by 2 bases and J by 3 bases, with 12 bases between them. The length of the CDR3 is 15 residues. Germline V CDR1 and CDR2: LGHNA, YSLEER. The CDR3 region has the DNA TGCGCCAGCAGCCAAATGGGGTTGGTGACAGATACGCAGTATTTT. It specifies CASSQMGLVTDTQYF.

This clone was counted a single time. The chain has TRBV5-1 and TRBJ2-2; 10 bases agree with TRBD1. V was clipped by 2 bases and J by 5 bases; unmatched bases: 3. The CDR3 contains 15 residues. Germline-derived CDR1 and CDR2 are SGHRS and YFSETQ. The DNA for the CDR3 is TGCGCCAGCAGCTTAGAGGGACAGGGGACCGGGGAGCTGTTTTTT. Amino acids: CASSLEGQGTGELFF.

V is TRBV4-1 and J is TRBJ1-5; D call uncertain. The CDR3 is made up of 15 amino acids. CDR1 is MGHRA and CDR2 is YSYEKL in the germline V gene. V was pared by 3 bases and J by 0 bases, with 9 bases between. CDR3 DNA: TGCGCCAGCAGCCAGGGCAGTAATAGCAATCAGCCCCAGCATTTT. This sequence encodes CASSQGSNSNQPQHF.

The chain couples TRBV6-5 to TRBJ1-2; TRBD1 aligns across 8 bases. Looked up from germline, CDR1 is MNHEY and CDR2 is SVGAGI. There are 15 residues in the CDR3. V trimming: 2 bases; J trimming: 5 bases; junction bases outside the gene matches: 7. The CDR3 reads CASSYKTGGGYGYTF. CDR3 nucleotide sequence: TGTGCCAGCAGTTACAAAACAGGGGGGGGGTATGGCTACACCTTC.

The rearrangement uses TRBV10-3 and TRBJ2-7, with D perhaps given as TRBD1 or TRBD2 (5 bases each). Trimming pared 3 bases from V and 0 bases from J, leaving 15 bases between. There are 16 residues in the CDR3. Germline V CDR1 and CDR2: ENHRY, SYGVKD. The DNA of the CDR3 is TGTGCCATCAGTGATTTGTGGGACGGATCCTCCTACGAGCAGTACTTC. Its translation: CAISDLWDGSSYEQYF.

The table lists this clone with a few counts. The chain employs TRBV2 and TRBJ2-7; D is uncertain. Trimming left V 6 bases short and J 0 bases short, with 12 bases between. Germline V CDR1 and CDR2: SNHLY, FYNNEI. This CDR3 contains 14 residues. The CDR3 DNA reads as TGTGCCAGCAGCGACCCACAGTACTCCTACGAGCAGTACTTC. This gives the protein CASSDPQYSYEQYF.

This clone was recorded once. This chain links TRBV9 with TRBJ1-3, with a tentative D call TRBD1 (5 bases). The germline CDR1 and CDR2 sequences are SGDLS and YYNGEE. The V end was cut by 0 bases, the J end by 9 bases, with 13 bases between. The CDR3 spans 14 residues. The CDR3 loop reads CASSVGGAAVTIYF. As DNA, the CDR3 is TGTGCCAGCAGCGTAGGAGGGGCTGCTGTCACCATATATTTT.

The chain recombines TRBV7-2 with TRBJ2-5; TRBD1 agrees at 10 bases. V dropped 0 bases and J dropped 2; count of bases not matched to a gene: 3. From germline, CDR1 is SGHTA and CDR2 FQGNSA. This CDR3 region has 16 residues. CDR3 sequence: CASSLATGGGQETQYF. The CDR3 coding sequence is TGTGCCAGCAGCTTAGCGACAGGGGGCGGGCAAGAGACCCAGTACTTC.

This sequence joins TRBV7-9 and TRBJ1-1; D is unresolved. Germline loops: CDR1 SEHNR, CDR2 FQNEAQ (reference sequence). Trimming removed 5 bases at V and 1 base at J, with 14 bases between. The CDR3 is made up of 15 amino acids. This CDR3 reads CASSPPGRRNTEAFF. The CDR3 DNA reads TGTGCCAGCAGCCCCCCCGGTCGGAGGAACACTGAAGCTTTCTTT.

CDR3 region: CASSLDTSGGAVDTQYF. The DNA of the CDR3 is TGTGCCAGCAGCTTAGATACTAGCGGGGGGGCCGTAGATACGCAGTATTTT. This chain uses TRBV7-2 with TRBJ2-3; 13 bases fit TRBD2. The germline CDR1 and CDR2 sequences are SGHTA and FQGNSA. The V and J ends lost 1 base and 5 bases, in that order; junction bases with no gene match: 6. The length of the CDR3 is 17 residues.

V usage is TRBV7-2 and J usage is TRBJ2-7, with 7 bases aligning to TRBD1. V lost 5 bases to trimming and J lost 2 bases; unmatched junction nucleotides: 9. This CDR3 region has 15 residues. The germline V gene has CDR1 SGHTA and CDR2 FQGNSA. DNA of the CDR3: TGTGCCAGCAGCCTGGGACAGCCGGGAACCTACGAGCAGTACTTC. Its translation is CASSLGQPGTYEQYF.

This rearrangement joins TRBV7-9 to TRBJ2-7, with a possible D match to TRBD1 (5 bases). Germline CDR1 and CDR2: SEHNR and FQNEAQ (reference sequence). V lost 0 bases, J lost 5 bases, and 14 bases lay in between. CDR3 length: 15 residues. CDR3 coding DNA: TGTGCCAGCAGCTTAGCGAAAACAGGTGGCCACGAGCAGTACTTC. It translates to CASSLAKTGGHEQYF.

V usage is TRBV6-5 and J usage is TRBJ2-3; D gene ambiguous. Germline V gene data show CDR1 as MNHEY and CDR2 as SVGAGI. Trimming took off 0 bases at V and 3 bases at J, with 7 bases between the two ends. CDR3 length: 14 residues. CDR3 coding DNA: TGTGCCAGCAGTTACTCGATTCAGACAGATACGCAGTATTTT. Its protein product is CASSYSIQTDTQYF.

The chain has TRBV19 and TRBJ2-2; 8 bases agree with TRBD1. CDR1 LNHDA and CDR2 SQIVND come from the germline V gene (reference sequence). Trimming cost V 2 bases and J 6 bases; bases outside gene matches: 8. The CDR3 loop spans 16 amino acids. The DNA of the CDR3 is TGTGCCAGTAGTATACGAGGACAGGGTCTCGCCGGGGAGCTGTTTTTT. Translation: CASSIRGQGLAGELFF.

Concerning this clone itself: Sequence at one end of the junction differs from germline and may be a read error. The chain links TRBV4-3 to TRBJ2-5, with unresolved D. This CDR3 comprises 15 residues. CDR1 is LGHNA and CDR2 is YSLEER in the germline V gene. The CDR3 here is CASRQGARVQETQYF. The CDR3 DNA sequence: TGCGCCAGCAGACAAGGAGCCCGGGTCCAAGAGACCCAGTACTTC.

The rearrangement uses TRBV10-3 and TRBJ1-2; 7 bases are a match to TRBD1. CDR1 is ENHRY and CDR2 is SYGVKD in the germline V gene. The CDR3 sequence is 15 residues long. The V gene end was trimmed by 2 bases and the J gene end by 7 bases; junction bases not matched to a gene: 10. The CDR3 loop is CAISEGSEGAGGYTF. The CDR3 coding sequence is TGTGCCATCAGTGAGGGGTCGGAGGGGGCAGGTGGCTACACCTTC.

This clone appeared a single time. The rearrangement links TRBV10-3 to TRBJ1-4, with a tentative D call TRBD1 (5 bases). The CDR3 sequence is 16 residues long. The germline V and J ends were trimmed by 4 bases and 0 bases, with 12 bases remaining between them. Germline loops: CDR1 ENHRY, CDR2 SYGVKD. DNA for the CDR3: TGTGCCATCAGTGGGGGGGACGGAGCAACTAATGAAAAACTGTTTTTT. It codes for CAISGGDGATNEKLFF.

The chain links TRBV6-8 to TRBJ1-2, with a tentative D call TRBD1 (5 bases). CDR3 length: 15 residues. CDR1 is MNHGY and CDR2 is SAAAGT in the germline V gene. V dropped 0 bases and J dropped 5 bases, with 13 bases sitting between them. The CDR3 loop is CASSYSTDRTYGYTF. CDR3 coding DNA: TGTGCCAGCAGTTACTCGACGGACCGGACATATGGCTACACCTTC.